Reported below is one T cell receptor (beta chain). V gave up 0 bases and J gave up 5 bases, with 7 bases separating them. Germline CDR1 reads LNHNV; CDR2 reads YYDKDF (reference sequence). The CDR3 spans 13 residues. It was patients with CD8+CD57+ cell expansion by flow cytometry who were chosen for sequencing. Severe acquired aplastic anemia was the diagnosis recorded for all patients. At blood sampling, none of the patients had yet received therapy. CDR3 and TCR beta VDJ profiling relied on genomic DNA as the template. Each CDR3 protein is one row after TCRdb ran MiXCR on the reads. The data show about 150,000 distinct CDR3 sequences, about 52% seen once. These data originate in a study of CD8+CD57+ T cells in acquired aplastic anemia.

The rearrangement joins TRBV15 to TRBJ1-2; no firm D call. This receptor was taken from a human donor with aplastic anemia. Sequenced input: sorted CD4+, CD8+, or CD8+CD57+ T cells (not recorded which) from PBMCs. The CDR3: CATSRDPDYGYTF. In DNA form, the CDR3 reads TGTGCCACCAGCAGAGATCCCGATTATGGCTACACCTTC.